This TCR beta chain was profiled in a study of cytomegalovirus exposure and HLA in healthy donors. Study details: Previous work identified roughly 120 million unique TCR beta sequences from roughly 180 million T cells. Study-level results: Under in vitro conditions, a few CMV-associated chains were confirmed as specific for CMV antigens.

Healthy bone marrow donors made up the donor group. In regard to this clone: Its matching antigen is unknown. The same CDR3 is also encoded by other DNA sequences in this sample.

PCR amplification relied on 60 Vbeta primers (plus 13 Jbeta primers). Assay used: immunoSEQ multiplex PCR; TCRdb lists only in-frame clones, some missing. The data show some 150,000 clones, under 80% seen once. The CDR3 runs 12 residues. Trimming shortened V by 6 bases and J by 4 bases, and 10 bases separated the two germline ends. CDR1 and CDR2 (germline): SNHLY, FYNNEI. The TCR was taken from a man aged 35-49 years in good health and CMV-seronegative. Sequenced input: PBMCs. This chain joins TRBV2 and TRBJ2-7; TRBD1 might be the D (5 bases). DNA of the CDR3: TGTGCCAGCAGCCTGACAGAATACGAGCAGTACTTC. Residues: CASSLTEYEQYF.